A selection of T cell receptor beta chains follows, all from one sample in a study of blood T cell repertoires in COVID-19. Assay used: immunoSEQ multiplex PCR; TCRdb lists only in-frame clones, some missing. Of over 85,000 clones listed, around four fifths were seen once; the top ten hold about 3.4%. The sample comprised peripheral blood. The receptors come from a man in his forties or fifties with acute or convalescent COVID-19. The CDR3 runs from the conserved cysteine through the conserved F or W. The D gene is left open where the match is weak. Size is omitted from some rows. Given values are once, few, many or a class for expanded clones.

cdr3_nt	cdr3_aa	d_call	cdr3_length	v_call	j_call	clone_size
TGTGCCAGTAGTCGACTAGCGGGGGAGGTTGAGCAGTACTTC	CASSRLAGEVEQYF	TRBD2	14	TRBV19	TRBJ2-7	.
TGTGCCAGCAGCCCCCCAAACAGGGACTATGGCTACACCTTC	CASSPPNRDYGYTF	.	14	TRBV3-1/TRBV3-2	TRBJ1-2	.
TGCAGTGCTAGGACAGGGACCGAGCAGTACTTC	CSARTGTEQYF	TRBD1	11	TRBV20-1	TRBJ2-7	.
TGCGCCAGCAGCTTGGATCGGTACCAAGAGACCCAGTACTTC	CASSLDRYQETQYF	.	14	TRBV5-1	TRBJ2-5	.
TGTGCCAGCAGTAGGGGTTTTGGGCCCCAGCATTTT	CASSRGFGPQHF	.	12	TRBV5-4	TRBJ1-5	.
TGTGCCATCCTCCATAGCGGGCCGGGACAGGGGAGCTCTGGGGCCAACGTCCTGACTTTC	CAILHSGPGQGSSGANVLTF	TRBD1	20	TRBV6-4	TRBJ2-6	once
TGTGCCAGCAGCTTGCAGCGGGAATGGAATGAGCAGTTCTTC	CASSLQREWNEQFF	TRBD2	14	TRBV5-4	TRBJ2-1	.
TGCGCCAGCAGCTTGTGGACAGCCTCAACTAATGAAAAACTGTTTTTT	CASSLWTASTNEKLFF	.	16	TRBV5-1	TRBJ1-4	few
TGTGCCAGCAGCCAAGCGGGAACACGCACAGATACGCAGTATTTT	CASSQAGTRTDTQYF	.	15	TRBV16	TRBJ2-3	.
TGTGCCAGCTCACCGGACAGAGCGGGGCTCGGATCACCCCTCCACTTT	CASSPDRAGLGSPLHF	.	16	TRBV18	TRBJ1-6	.
TGTGCCAGCTCTCCGCTAGCTCCCCGGACCCAGTACTTC	CASSPLAPRTQYF	.	13	TRBV18	TRBJ2-5	.
TGTGCCACCAGTGATTACGGGATCACTGAAGCTTTCTTT	CATSDYGITEAFF	.	13	TRBV24-1	TRBJ1-1	.
TGTGCCAGCAGTTACCCAGGGTACAGCAATCAGCCCCAGCATTTT	CASSYPGYSNQPQHF	.	15	TRBV6-2/TRBV6-3	TRBJ1-5	.
TGTGCCAGCAGCGCAGCCCGGGACAGGGGGGTGGCTAATGAAAAACTGTTTTTT	CASSAARDRGVANEKLFF	TRBD1	18	TRBV9	TRBJ1-4	.
TGTGCCTGGAGTGGGGCCCGGACAGACAATAGCAATCAGCCCCAGCATTTT	CAWSGARTDNSNQPQHF	.	17	TRBV30	TRBJ1-5	few
TGTGCCAGCGGTCGGGGTGGATCAGCAGTAACCAACTACAATGAGCAGTTCTTC	CASGRGGSAVTNYNEQFF	.	18	TRBV19	TRBJ2-1	.
TGTGCCAGCAGCCCGTACAGAGAAGCTTTCTTT	CASSPYREAFF	.	11	TRBV7-9	TRBJ1-1	.
TGCGCCAGCAGCTTTGGGATGACGGGACAAAGCTCTGGGGCCAACGTCCTGACTTTC	CASSFGMTGQSSGANVLTF	.	19	TRBV5-1	TRBJ2-6	.
TGTGCCAGCAGCAGACAGGGGGATGGGACCGGGGAGCTGTTTTTT	CASSRQGDGTGELFF	TRBD1	15	TRBV6-4	TRBJ2-2	once
TGTGCCACCAGCAGAGATCGAGGGGGCCTTCAGCCCCAGCATTTT	CATSRDRGGLQPQHF	TRBD1	15	TRBV15	TRBJ1-5	.
TGTGCCAGCAGCTCACTAGCGGGAGGGTTCAATGAGCAGTTCTTC	CASSSLAGGFNEQFF	TRBD2	15	TRBV7-6	TRBJ2-1	.
TGTGCCAGCAGTCGCACTAGCGGGGGGGCATCCGGGGAGCTGTTTTTT	CASSRTSGGASGELFF	TRBD2	16	TRBV6-6	TRBJ2-2	few
TGTGCCATCAGTGCCCCGGGACAGGGTCGAGGAGAGACCCAGTACTTC	CAISAPGQGRGETQYF	TRBD1	16	TRBV10-3	TRBJ2-5	.
TGTGCCAGCAGCCAGAGCACAGGGAGAGAGCAGTTCTTC	CASSQSTGREQFF	.	13	TRBV7-3	TRBJ2-1	.
TGTGCCAGCAGCCAAGTAAGGGGGCGGGATATGTTTTTT	CASSQVRGRDMFF	TRBD1	13	TRBV3-1/TRBV3-2	TRBJ1-4	few
TGCGCCAGCAGCCCAGGATCCTCGAATCAGCCCCAGCATTTT	CASSPGSSNQPQHF	.	14	TRBV5-1	TRBJ1-5	.
TGTGCCAGCAGCCGACTAGCGGGGGCTGAGCAGTACTTC	CASSRLAGAEQYF	TRBD2	13	TRBV9	TRBJ2-7	.
TGTGCCAGCAGCCGAGAGTGGGGGGTAGGAGAGACCCAGTACTTC	CASSREWGVGETQYF	.	15	TRBV3-1/TRBV3-2	TRBJ2-5	.
TGTGCCAGCAGCCTACAGGGGGCAAGCACTGAAGCTTTCTTT	CASSLQGASTEAFF	TRBD1	14	TRBV2	TRBJ1-1	.